These T cell receptor beta chains were read from a single sample in a study of cytomegalovirus exposure and HLA in healthy donors. The method was immunoSEQ multiplex PCR; TCRdb's version includes in-frame clones alone and lacks a portion of them. There are 150,000 to 250,000 clones in the sample; 84% occur only once, and 13% lies in the top ten. Sequenced sample: PBMCs. These receptors were obtained from a woman younger than 45 in good health and CMV-seropositive. Each CDR3 is given with its conserved first and last residue. The D gene is left open where the match is weak. Only part of the rows carry a size: once, few, many, or a class if the clone is expanded.

v_gene	j_gene	d_gene	abundance	CDR3nt	CDR3aa
TRBV27	TRBJ2-5	TRBD2	.	TGTGCCAGCAGCCCTGGGGGACTATCACAAGAGACCCAGTACTTC	CASSPGGLSQETQYF
TRBV19	TRBJ2-1	TRBD2	.	TGTGCCAGTAGTATCCGGTCGGGAGGAGGATACAATGAGCAGTTCTTC	CASSIRSGGGYNEQFF
TRBV5-6	TRBJ1-5	.	.	TGTGCCAGCAGCTTTGGTCGGACCATCAGGGGCCAGCCCCAGCATTTT	CASSFGRTIRGQPQHF
TRBV28	TRBJ2-3	.	.	TGTGCCAGCCATACAGGGATGGGCCAGAAGTATTTT	CASHTGMGQKYF
TRBV5-1	TRBJ2-3	.	.	TGCGCCAGCAGCTTGGCCCAGGGCCCAGATACGCAGTATTTT	CASSLAQGPDTQYF
TRBV5-1	TRBJ2-7	.	.	TGCGCCAGCAGCTTGGTAGGGGCTCAGGGATACGAGCAGTACTTC	CASSLVGAQGYEQYF
TRBV29-1	TRBJ1-4	TRBD1	.	TGCAGCGTTGGGGGTCAGGGGGGTGAAAAACTGTTTTTT	CSVGGQGGEKLFF
TRBV30	TRBJ2-7	.	few	TGTGCCTGGAGTGTCACTAGGAGGAGGTACGAGCAGTACTTC	CAWSVTRRRYEQYF
TRBV6-5	TRBJ1-1	TRBD1	.	TGTGCCAGCAGTCCGGACAGGAGCAACACTGAAGCTTTCTTT	CASSPDRSNTEAFF
TRBV18	TRBJ2-5	.	.	TGTGCCAGCTCACCCAGGGTCGCCGAGGAGACCCAGTACTTC	CASSPRVAEETQYF
TRBV10-3	TRBJ1-5	.	few	TGTGCCATCTCCGGAGGCGGGGGAAGCAATCAGCCCCAGCATTTT	CAISGGGGSNQPQHF
TRBV5-1	TRBJ1-4	TRBD1	.	TGCGCCAGCAGCTTCGGGGCAGGGGGCGAAAAACTGTTTTTT	CASSFGAGGEKLFF
TRBV11-2	TRBJ1-2	.	.	TGTGCCAGCAGCCCAGTAACAGGGCCTAACTATGGCTACACCTTC	CASSPVTGPNYGYTF
TRBV4-2	TRBJ2-7	.	.	TGTGCCAGCAGCCAACCGGGCTCCTACGAGCAGTACTTC	CASSQPGSYEQYF
TRBV28	TRBJ1-2	TRBD1	.	TGTGCCAGCAGTCCCCCAGGGGGCGGGGGCTATGGCTACACCTTC	CASSPPGGGGYGYTF
TRBV30	TRBJ2-1	TRBD1	few	TGTGCCTGGGGACTGGACAGGGAGAATGAGCAGTTCTTC	CAWGLDRENEQFF
TRBV18	TRBJ1-5	TRBD1	.	TGTGCCAGCTCACCGACAGGGGTCAATCAGCCCCAGCATTTT	CASSPTGVNQPQHF
TRBV29-1	TRBJ1-1	.	.	TGCAGCGTTGATCCCTATCAAGTGCAGGGTGGTTCTACTGAAGCTTTCTTT	CSVDPYQVQGGSTEAFF
TRBV6-1	TRBJ2-3	.	.	TGTGCCAGCCGACCGGGGTCCTCCACAGATACGCAGTATTTT	CASRPGSSTDTQYF
TRBV6-1	TRBJ2-1	.	.	TGTGCCAGCAGTGAAGCGGTTTGGCAGGGAAGCAATGAGCAGTTCTTC	CASSEAVWQGSNEQFF
TRBV27	TRBJ2-3	.	.	TGTGCCAGCAGTTTCAGCGGCACAGATACGCAGTATTTT	CASSFSGTDTQYF
TRBV9	TRBJ1-2	TRBD1	.	TGTGCCAGCAGCCCGGGACAGGGGAACTATGGCTACACCTTC	CASSPGQGNYGYTF
TRBV27	TRBJ1-1	.	.	TGTGCCAGCAGTTTCGGGATTCCGGGGGCTGAAGCTTTCTTT	CASSFGIPGAEAFF
TRBV13	TRBJ1-1	.	.	TGTGCCAGCAGCTTCTCAGTTAGGGGTCTTAACACTGAAGCTTTCTTT	CASSFSVRGLNTEAFF
TRBV6-1	TRBJ1-1	.	once	TGTGCCAGCAACCTACAGGGTCGGGGAACTGAAGCTTTCTTT	CASNLQGRGTEAFF
TRBV28	TRBJ2-7	TRBD1	.	TGTGCCAGCAGTTCGGGGACAGGGGTCTACGAGCAGTACTTC	CASSSGTGVYEQYF
TRBV6-1	TRBJ1-2	.	.	TGTGCCAGCAGTGAATATGGAGGTTTGAGTGGCTACACCTTC	CASSEYGGLSGYTF
TRBV20-1	TRBJ2-1	.	.	TGCAGTGCAGGTACGGCGGATGAGCAGTTCTTC	CSAGTADEQFF
TRBV7-8	TRBJ2-3	.	few	TGTGCCAGCAGCTCCCCCGGGGCAGATACGCAGTATTTT	CASSSPGADTQYF
TRBV27	TRBJ1-5	TRBD1	.	TGTGCCAGCAGTGCCCAGGGACAGGCCTCCTGGCAGCCCCAGCATTTT	CASSAQGQASWQPQHF
TRBV6-5	TRBJ2-2	TRBD1	.	TGTGCCAGCAGTTACCAGGGGGCAGAAACCGGGGAGCTGTTTTTT	CASSYQGAETGELFF
TRBV6-1	TRBJ1-5	.	once	TGTGCCAGCAGTGATAGGCCCGGGACTAACCAGCCCCAGCATTTT	CASSDRPGTNQPQHF
TRBV2	TRBJ2-5	TRBD2	.	TGTGCCAGCAGTCTACTAGCGGGAGTGGGGGAGACCCAGTACTTC	CASSLLAGVGETQYF
TRBV23-1	TRBJ2-2	.	.	TGCGCCAGCACACTCCTAGGGGGTACCGGGGAGCTGTTTTTT	CASTLLGGTGELFF
TRBV6-6	TRBJ1-5	.	few	TGTGCCAGCAGTAAGACAGTTTTTGGTCAGCCCCAGCATTTT	CASSKTVFGQPQHF
TRBV30	TRBJ1-1	.	once	TGTGCCTGGACCAGGGGTAGTACTGAAGCTTTCTTT	CAWTRGSTEAFF
TRBV19	TRBJ1-5	.	.	TGTGCCAGTAGACATGAACATAGCAATCAGCCCCAGCATTTT	CASRHEHSNQPQHF
TRBV4-1	TRBJ1-3	.	.	TGCGCCAGCAGCTTGAACGGGGGCTCTGGAAACACCATATATTTT	CASSLNGGSGNTIYF